These 6 T cell receptor beta chains originate from one sample sequenced in a study of blood T cell repertoires in COVID-19. The assay was immunoSEQ multiplex PCR, and TCRdb's table has in-frame clones only and misses some. The data show 400,000 to 550,000 clones, 70% to 90% seen once. Source material: PBMCs or T cells enriched from blood (not recorded which). The receptors originated from a woman younger than 30 with acute COVID-19.

The chain couples TRBV9 to TRBJ2-2; tentatively, D is TRBD1 (6 bases). The V end lost 4 bases, the J end lost 0 bases, and 10 bases lay between the germline ends. CDR3 length: 15 residues. From germline, CDR1 is SGDLS and CDR2 YYNGEE. The CDR3 coding sequence is TGTGCCAGCAGCCCAGGGGCGACGAACACCGGGGAGCTGTTTTTT. This translates into CASSPGATNTGELFF.

This clone appeared a few times. Other nucleotide sequences in the sample specify the same CDR3. This chain links TRBV28 with TRBJ1-6, with TRBD1 identical over 7 bases. After removal of 3 bases from V and 7 bases from J, the junction contained 3 bases not matched to a gene. CDR3 size: 14 residues. Germline V lookup: CDR1 MDHEN, CDR2 SYDVKM. This chain's CDR3 is CASSFLQGNSPLHF. For the CDR3, the DNA is TGTGCCAGCAGTTTCTTACAGGGGAATTCACCCCTCCACTTT.

A single count supports this clone. The chain joins TRBV7-3 to TRBJ2-7; TRBD1 might be the D (6 bases). The germline V and J ends were trimmed by 5 bases and 7 bases, with 18 bases remaining between them. CDR3 length equals 14 residues. Looked up from germline, CDR1 is SGHTA and CDR2 is FQGTGA. The CDR3 sequence: CASSPTGGGGEQYF. DNA of the CDR3: TGTGCCAGCAGCCCGACAGGCGGCGGCGGTGAGCAGTACTTC.

The chain recombines TRBV29-1 with TRBJ2-1; the D gene is possibly TRBD2 (5 bases). The ends were cut back, 8 bases at V and 2 bases at J, with 13 bases in the middle. Germline V gene data show CDR1 as SQVTM and CDR2 as ANQGSEA. CDR3 length: 13 residues. CDR3 bases: TGCAGCCACCGGGATCGGGCCTACAATGAGCAGTTCTTC. Translating gives CSHRDRAYNEQFF.

Concerning this clone: Other DNA sequences in the sample encode the same CDR3. This sequence joins TRBV7-2 and TRBJ1-6; TRBD1 is a possible D gene (5 bases). The V gene's germline CDR1 is SGHTA and CDR2 FQGNSA. V was cut by 2 bases and J by 3 bases, with 5 bases left in between. The CDR3 is made up of 14 amino acids. The CDR3 loop reads CASSLQGYNSPLHF. CDR3 DNA: TGTGCCAGCAGCTTACAGGGCTATAATTCACCCCTCCACTTT.

The rearrangement joins TRBV7-9 to TRBJ2-5; TRBD1 might be the D (5 bases). The CDR3 has 15 amino acids. Per the germline V gene, CDR1 is SEHNR and CDR2 is FQNEAQ (reference sequence). Trimming cost V 4 bases and J 1 base, with 13 bases left between them. The CDR3 loop reads CASSSQGLGQETQYF. The CDR3 coding sequence is TGTGCCAGCAGCTCCCAGGGTCTCGGCCAAGAGACCCAGTACTTC.